This entry lists 32 T cell receptor beta chains sequenced from one sample in a study of blood T cell repertoires in COVID-19. Some clones are missing from TCRdb's copy, which holds only in-frame ones; the method was immunoSEQ multiplex PCR. The table has approximately 97,000 clones, approximately 91% seen once. Sequenced material: peripheral blood. These receptors were collected from a young man with acute or convalescent COVID-19.

The gene calls are TRBV5-4 and TRBJ2-1; TRBD2 might be the D (5 bases). Per germline, CDR1 SGHNT and CDR2 YYREEE (reference sequence). V lost 7 bases to trimming and J lost 6 bases, with 14 bases between them. This CDR3 has 13 amino acids. The CDR3 coding sequence is TGTGCCAGCCATACTAGTGGTGCCAATGAGCAGTTCTTC. Translated: CASHTSGANEQFF.

The J gene is TRBJ2-1, the V gene TRBV5-1; tentative D call: TRBD1 (6 bases). The length of the CDR3 is 16 residues. V dropped 4 bases and J dropped 9 bases, with 23 bases sitting between them. Looked up from germline, CDR1 is SGHRS and CDR2 is YFSETQ. The CDR3 loop is CASSMQGPQEGGEQFF. CDR3 nucleotide sequence: TGCGCCAGCAGCATGCAGGGCCCGCAAGAAGGGGGTGAGCAGTTCTTC.

This chain uses TRBV7-9 with TRBJ1-1; TRBD1 might be the D (6 bases). Germline CDR1 SEHNR, CDR2 FQNEAQ (reference sequence). V was cut by 5 bases and J by 1 base, with 14 bases left in between. The CDR3 consists of 15 residues. The CDR3 loop is CASSPPGAQNTEAFF. The CDR3 coding sequence is TGTGCCAGCAGCCCACCAGGGGCGCAGAACACTGAAGCTTTCTTT.

V and J are TRBV6-6 and TRBJ1-4, with TRBD1 matching 9 bases. Germline V gene data show CDR1 as MNHNY and CDR2 as SVGAGI (reference sequence). The V gene end was trimmed by 0 bases and the J gene end by 6 bases; junction bases not matched to a gene: 5. The CDR3 covers 16 residues. The CDR3 loop is CASSYSLTGGDEKLFF. In DNA, the CDR3 is TGTGCCAGCAGTTACTCACTAACAGGGGGCGATGAAAAACTGTTTTTT.

V usage is TRBV19 and J usage is TRBJ1-2, with D perhaps matching TRBD1 (6 bases). This CDR3 has 14 amino acids. Germline-derived CDR1 and CDR2 are LNHDA and SQIVND (reference sequence). V was clipped by 1 base and J by 6 bases, with 12 bases between them. The CDR3 here is CASSIARGIDGYTF. DNA of the CDR3: TGTGCCAGTAGTATAGCCAGGGGTATAGATGGCTACACCTTC.

The chain carries TRBV5-1 and TRBJ2-7, with TRBD2 matching 9 bases. The CDR3 has 15 amino acids. The trim removed 4 bases at V and 3 bases at J, leaving 8 bases unmatched. The germline CDR1 and CDR2 sequences are SGHRS and YFSETQ. The CDR3 nucleotides are TGCGCCAGCAGCGGGGGGACTAGCAGAAACTACGAGCAGTACTTC. This translates into CASSGGTSRNYEQYF.

As regards this clone: One junction end does not reproduce the germline sequence, and a read error may be involved. The V call is TRBV6-4, the J call TRBJ1-2; the match to TRBD1 covers 7 bases. The germline gives CDR1 MRHNA, CDR2 SNTAGT. The CDR3 loop spans 11 amino acids. The CDR3 DNA reads TGTGCCAGCACTGACCGGGACAGTTACACCTTC. Its translation is CASTDRDSYTF.

The chain links TRBV7-9 to TRBJ2-5; D ambiguous. CDR3 length equals 15 residues. Per the germline V gene, CDR1 is SEHNR and CDR2 is FQNEAQ (reference sequence). Trimming left V 1 base short and J 1 base short, with 10 bases between. CDR3 sequence: CASSLVAVFQETQYF. The CDR3 coding sequence is TGTGCCAGCAGCTTAGTAGCCGTATTCCAAGAGACCCAGTACTTC.

The chain links TRBV6-5 to TRBJ1-1; 10 bases align to TRBD1. This CDR3 has 15 amino acids. Germline V CDR1 and CDR2: MNHEY, SVGAGI. V dropped 8 bases and J dropped 5; count of bases not matched to a gene: 11. For the CDR3, the DNA is TGTGCCAGCCGGCCGGCGGGGACAGGGGTAACTGAAGCTTTCTTT. This sequence encodes CASRPAGTGVTEAFF.

V and J are TRBV19 and TRBJ1-4; D remains unclear. The V gene's germline CDR1 is LNHDA and CDR2 SQIVND (reference sequence). The V and J ends lost 3 bases and 1 base respectively, with 6 bases between them. CDR3 length equals 14 residues. The DNA for the CDR3 is TGTGCCAGTAGTATTAGTGGAACTAATGAAAAACTGTTTTTT. Translation: CASSISGTNEKLFF.

This chain uses TRBV28 with TRBJ2-7; D possibly corresponds to TRBD1 (6 bases). The CDR3 is made up of 15 amino acids. Germline V lookup: CDR1 MDHEN, CDR2 SYDVKM. V gave up 5 bases and J gave up 4 bases, with 18 bases separating them. The CDR3 DNA reads as TGTGCCAGCAGTATGACAGGACTCGTAGGGTACGAGCAGTACTTC. Residues: CASSMTGLVGYEQYF.

The J gene is TRBJ1-5, the V gene TRBV19; 7 nucleotides line up with TRBD1. This CDR3 contains 17 residues. The trim removed 5 bases at V and 7 bases at J, leaving 17 bases unmatched. The germline V gene encodes CDR1 LNHDA and CDR2 SQIVND (reference sequence). CDR3 protein: CASSLGTVRIIAQPQHF. For the CDR3, the DNA is TGTGCCAGTAGTCTCGGGACAGTAAGGATCATTGCCCAGCCCCAGCATTTT. The whole variable domain, remainder taken from reference TRBV19 and TRBJ1-5, is DGGITQSPKYLFRKEGQNVTLSCEQNLNHDAMYWYRQDPGQGLRLIYYSQIVNDFQKGDIAEGYSVSREKKESFPLTVTSAQKNPTAFYLCASSLGTVRIIAQPQHFGDGTRLSIL.

The rearrangement uses TRBV27 and TRBJ2-7; 11 nucleotides line up with TRBD1. CDR3 length: 14 amino acids. The germline gives CDR1 MNHEY, CDR2 SMNVEV (reference sequence). V was clipped by 9 bases and J by 3 bases; unmatched bases: 7. CDR3 sequence (DNA): TGTGCCAGTTGCTCCGGGACAGGGGGCTACGAGCAGTACTTC. It encodes CASCSGTGGYEQYF.

The rearrangement links TRBV5-1 to TRBJ1-6; 7 positions agree with TRBD1. V shed 1 base, J shed 7 bases, and the junction held 11 bases outside the gene matches. This CDR3 is built from 17 residues. The germline V gene has CDR1 SGHRS and CDR2 YFSETQ. The CDR3, as DNA: TGCGCCAGCAGCTTGAAAGAACGGGACAGACCCAATTCACCCCTCCACTTT. It translates to CASSLKERDRPNSPLHF.

The chain combines TRBV6-1 with TRBJ1-1, with 7 bases aligning to TRBD1. Germline V gene data show CDR1 as MNHNS and CDR2 as SASEGT. This CDR3 is 14 amino acids long. With V trimmed by 3 bases and J by 4 bases, 5 bases remained unmatched. This CDR3 reads CASSDRQGGTEAFF. The DNA for the CDR3 is TGTGCCAGCAGTGACAGACAGGGTGGCACTGAAGCTTTCTTT.

This chain links TRBV5-1 with TRBJ2-5; 13 bases are a match to TRBD2. CDR1 and CDR2 from the germline V gene are SGHRS and YFSETQ. V dropped 8 bases and J dropped 0; count of bases not matched to a gene: 7. CDR3 length: 16 residues. In DNA form, the CDR3 reads TGCGCCAGAGGACTAGCGGGGGCGCATGACCAAGAGACCCAGTACTTC. Translation gives CARGLAGAHDQETQYF.

The chain uses TRBV12-3 or TRBV12-4 and TRBJ2-4; D not certain. This CDR3 spans 13 amino acids. Trimming left V 6 bases short and J 7 bases short, with 13 bases between. CDR3 protein: CASSPAYGNIQYF. CDR3 sequence (DNA): TGTGCCAGCAGCCCTGCGTACGGGAACATTCAGTACTTC.

The chain combines TRBV25-1 with TRBJ2-7; TRBD2 agrees at 9 bases. The germline V gene has CDR1 MGHDK and CDR2 SYGVNS. The V segment lost 5 bases and the J segment 5 bases; nucleotides outside the gene matches: 7. CDR3 size: 14 residues. The CDR3 coding sequence is TGTGCCAGCAGTAACCCTAGCGGGAAGAACGAGCAGTACTTC. Translating gives CASSNPSGKNEQYF.

The chain has TRBV20-1 and TRBJ2-1; D may be TRBD1 (5 bases). Trimming cost V 3 bases and J 0 bases, with 15 bases left between them. Germline V gives CDR1 DFQATT, CDR2 SNEGSKA (reference sequence). CDR3 length: 16 amino acids. DNA for the CDR3: TGCAGTGCTAGTGTCTCGGGCAGGGCCTCCTACAATGAGCAGTTCTTC. Translated, it gives CSASVSGRASYNEQFF.

The chain carries TRBV6-5 and TRBJ1-1; D is uncertain. The V gene's germline CDR1 is MNHEY and CDR2 SVGAGI. The CDR3 totals 14 residues. V was clipped by 2 bases and J by 0 bases, with 7 bases between them. DNA for the CDR3: TGTGCCAGCAGTTACAGGGAGGTGAACACTGAAGCTTTCTTT. Translation gives CASSYREVNTEAFF.

This sequence joins TRBV5-4 and TRBJ2-3; 10 bases match TRBD2. CDR1 is SGHNT and CDR2 is YYREEE in the germline V gene (reference sequence). This CDR3 has 18 amino acids. Trimming removed 6 bases from V and 3 bases from J; junction bases left unmatched: 16. CDR3 sequence: CASTSKLAGRFGTDTQYF. CDR3 DNA: TGTGCCAGCACCTCAAAACTAGCGGGGAGATTCGGGACAGATACGCAGTATTTT.

V gene TRBV19 combines with J gene TRBJ2-3, with TRBD2 identical over 10 bases. V dropped 1 base and J dropped 4; count of bases not matched to a gene: 2. Germline CDR1 reads LNHDA; CDR2 reads SQIVND (reference sequence). This CDR3 has 15 amino acids. The CDR3 region is CASSIASGSPDTQYF. The CDR3 region has the DNA TGTGCCAGTAGTATAGCTAGCGGGAGCCCAGATACGCAGTATTTT.

V and J are TRBV3-1 (or the pseudogene TRBV3-2) and TRBJ1-6; 8 bases map to TRBD1. CDR1 and CDR2 from the germline V gene are LGHDT and YNNKEL (reference sequence). V was pared by 1 base and J by 7 bases, with 6 bases of the junction left unmatched. The CDR3 contains 16 residues. The CDR3 nucleotides are TGTGCCAGCAGCCAAGGGGGACAGGCGCTGAATTCACCCCTCCACTTT. Translated: CASSQGGQALNSPLHF.

This chain joins TRBV4-2 and TRBJ2-1, with D perhaps matching TRBD2 (5 bases). V was trimmed by 0 bases and J by 8 bases, leaving 17 bases between them. This CDR3 is 16 amino acids long. Looked up from germline, CDR1 is LGHNA and CDR2 is YNFKEQ. The DNA of the CDR3 is TGTGCCAGCAGCCAAGATGCTAGCTGGATTCTCGATGAGCAGTTCTTC. This codes for CASSQDASWILDEQFF.

The chain carries TRBV3-1 (or the pseudogene TRBV3-2) and TRBJ1-2, with D possibly TRBD1 on 6 matching bases. The CDR3 consists of 17 residues. CDR1 and CDR2 (germline): LGHDT, YNNKEL (reference sequence). V lost 4 bases and J 7 bases, leaving 25 bases between the germline ends. The CDR3 DNA is TGTGCCAGCAGCCTCGGGCGCCCTAGCGGCGGGACAAGTGGCTACACCTTC. Translated, it gives CASSLGRPSGGTSGYTF.

The V and J genes are TRBV4-1 and TRBJ1-2; D may be TRBD1 (5 bases). CDR3 length equals 13 residues. Germline lookup yields CDR1 MGHRA and CDR2 YSYEKL. V was trimmed by 1 base and J by 6 bases, leaving 9 bases between them. CDR3 bases: TGCGCCAGCAGCCAAGTGGGAGGGGATGGCTACACCTTC. Amino acid sequence: CASSQVGGDGYTF.

V and J are TRBV6-5 and TRBJ1-6; unclear D gene. Trimming removed 11 bases from V and 10 bases from J, with 24 bases in between. The V gene's germline CDR1 is MNHEY and CDR2 SVGAGI. The CDR3 is 15 amino acids. The CDR3 DNA follows: TGTGCCGGCAAACACCAAGAGGGCCTAGACTCACCCCTCCACTTT. Protein: CAGKHQEGLDSPLHF.

Regarding this clone: Other DNA sequences in the same sample also yield this CDR3. The rearrangement uses TRBV5-6 and TRBJ1-3; 7 nucleotides align to TRBD1. The CDR3 is made up of 14 amino acids. V shed 3 bases, J shed 2 bases, and the junction held 2 bases outside the gene matches. Germline V gene data show CDR1 as SGHDT and CDR2 as YYEEEE. The CDR3 nucleotides are TGTGCCAGCAGCTCTACAGGGGCTGGAAACACCATATATTTT. Its protein is CASSSTGAGNTIYF. Full variable domain (remainder filled in from reference TRBV5-6 and TRBJ1-3): DAGVTQSPTHLIKTRGQQVTLRCSPKSGHDTVSWYQQALGQGPQFIFQYYEEEERQRGNFPDRFSGHQFPNYSSELNVNALLLGDSALYLCASSSTGAGNTIYFGEGSWLTVV.

CDR3 in DNA: TGTGCCAGCAGCCGTAATAGCAATCAGCCCCAGCATTTT. Its translation is CASSRNSNQPQHF. The V and J genes are TRBV14 and TRBJ1-5; no firm D call. This CDR3 contains 13 residues. V lost 4 bases to trimming and J lost 0 bases, with 4 bases between them. Germline values: CDR1 SGHDN, CDR2 FVKESK.

The J gene is TRBJ2-7, the V gene TRBV3-1 (or the pseudogene TRBV3-2); TRBD1 matches 8 bases. CDR3 length: 20 residues. The germline V gene encodes CDR1 LGHDT and CDR2 YNNKEL (reference sequence). The V segment lost 0 bases and the J segment 5 bases; nucleotides outside the gene matches: 21. The CDR3 is CASSQETGTGGKGWWDEQYF. The CDR3 DNA is TGTGCCAGCAGCCAAGAGACCGGGACAGGAGGTAAAGGTTGGTGGGACGAGCAGTACTTC.

The chain carries TRBV3-1 (or the pseudogene TRBV3-2) and TRBJ2-1; 12 bases line up with TRBD1. This CDR3 is 13 amino acids long. With V trimmed by 8 bases and J by 9 bases, 5 bases remained unmatched. The germline V gene encodes CDR1 LGHDT and CDR2 YNNKEL (reference sequence). The CDR3 DNA reads TGTGCCAGCGCCGGGACAGGGGGCTTTGAGCAGTTCTTC. This sequence encodes CASAGTGGFEQFF.

The chain couples TRBV9 to TRBJ2-7; 8 bases align to TRBD1. V trimming: 4 bases; J trimming: 1 base; junction bases outside the gene matches: 7. The CDR3 is 15 residues long. CDR1 and CDR2 (germline): SGDLS, YYNGEE. The CDR3: CASSPRQGSSYEQYF. CDR3 in DNA: TGTGCCAGCAGCCCCAGACAGGGGTCTTCCTACGAGCAGTACTTC.